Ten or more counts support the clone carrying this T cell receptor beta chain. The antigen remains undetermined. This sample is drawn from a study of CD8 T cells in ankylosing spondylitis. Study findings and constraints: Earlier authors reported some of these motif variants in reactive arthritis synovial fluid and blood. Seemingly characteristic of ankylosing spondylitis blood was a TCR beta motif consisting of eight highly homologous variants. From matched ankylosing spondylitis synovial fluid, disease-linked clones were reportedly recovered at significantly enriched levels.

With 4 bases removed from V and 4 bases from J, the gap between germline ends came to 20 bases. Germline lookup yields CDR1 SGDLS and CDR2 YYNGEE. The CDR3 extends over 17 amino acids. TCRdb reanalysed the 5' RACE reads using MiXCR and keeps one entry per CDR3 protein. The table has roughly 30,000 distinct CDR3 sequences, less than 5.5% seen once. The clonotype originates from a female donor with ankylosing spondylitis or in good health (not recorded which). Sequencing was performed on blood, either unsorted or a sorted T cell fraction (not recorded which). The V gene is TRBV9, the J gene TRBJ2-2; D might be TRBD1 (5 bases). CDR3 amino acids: CASSPRWGTDATGELFF. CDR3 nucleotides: TGTGCCAGCAGCCCGAGATGGGGCACAGACGCCACCGGGGAGCTGTTTTTT. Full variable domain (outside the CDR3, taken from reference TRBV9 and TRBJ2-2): DSGVTQTPKHLITATGQRVTLRCSPRSGDLSVYWYQQSLDQGLQFLIQYYNGEERAKGNILERFSAQQFPDLHSELNLSSLELGDSALYFCASSPRWGTDATGELFFGEGSRLTVL.